The 4 T cell receptor beta chains reported below all come from one sample, sequenced in a study of OX40 agonist ivuxolimab in advanced cancers. Clones were sequenced by immunoSEQ multiplex PCR, and TCRdb holds only the in-frame ones, with some missing. Here the sample spans over 55,000 clones, around 93% being singletons. Here the sequenced sample was CD4+ or CD8+ T cells sorted from blood, taken in a trial of the OX40 agonist ivuxolimab. The receptors were gathered from an adult with an advanced solid tumor such as melanoma, head and neck, liver or kidney cancer.

This clone is labeled as medium-sized (0.01 to 0.1%). The chain employs TRBV5-6 and TRBJ1-1; D unclear. The CDR3 length is 14 residues. Germline assignment: CDR1 SGHDT and CDR2 YYEEEE. V lost 1 base and J lost 4, with 11 bases in between. CDR3 in amino acids: CASSLLSFATEAFF. DNA for the CDR3: TGTGCCAGCAGCTTGCTAAGTTTTGCCACTGAAGCTTTCTTT.

V gene TRBV2 combines with J gene TRBJ2-1; possible D gene TRBD2, 6 bases. This CDR3 has 15 residues. The V end was cut by 3 bases, the J end by 4 bases, with 13 bases between. Germline V gene lookup returns CDR1 SNHLY and CDR2 FYNNEI. CDR3 bases: TGTGCCAGCAGTGATTCGGGACTTACATACAATGAGCAGTTCTTC. Translating gives CASSDSGLTYNEQFF.

The chain employs TRBV27 and TRBJ2-1; possibly TRBD2 for D (5 bases). Trimming pared 0 bases from V and 4 bases from J, leaving 10 bases between. The CDR3 loop spans 15 amino acids. Germline CDR1 MNHEY, CDR2 SMNVEV (reference sequence). The CDR3 coding sequence is TGTGCCAGCAGTTTATCGGGTTCGGGATACAATGAGCAGTTCTTC. It specifies CASSLSGSGYNEQFF.

With regard to this clone: Different DNA sequences within this sample yield the same CDR3. The chain recombines TRBV9 with TRBJ2-1; 8 nucleotides line up with TRBD1. V shed 3 bases, J shed 1 base, and the junction held 6 bases outside the gene matches. Germline V lookup: CDR1 SGDLS, CDR2 YYNGEE. The CDR3 spans 16 residues. The CDR3 protein is CASSARTGPSYNEQFF. CDR3 nucleotide sequence: TGTGCCAGCAGCGCTCGGACAGGGCCGTCCTACAATGAGCAGTTCTTC.